The 5 T cell receptor beta chains given below trace back to one sample, sequenced in a study of T-cell reconstitution after alpha-beta-depleted transplantation in children. Unique molecular identifiers featured in how the TCRbeta library was prepared. TCRdb re-called the PCR reads through MiXCR, storing one row per CDR3 protein. This table has 490,000 or so distinct CDR3 sequences, around 12% appearing once. The specimen comprised PBMCs from the stem cell graft donor, sampled from the stem cell graft. The receptors come from a human donor who donated a stem cell graft to a child with combined immunodeficiency.

The chain employs TRBV29-1 and TRBJ2-7, with TRBD1 matching 7 bases. Trimming at V came to 0 bases and at J to 0 bases, leaving 5 bases not matched to a gene. Germline loops: CDR1 SQVTM, CDR2 ANQGSEA. The CDR3 sequence is 15 residues long. CDR3 in DNA: TGCAGCGTTGAAGAACAGGGGTTTAGCTCCTACGAGCAGTACTTC. Protein product: CSVEEQGFSSYEQYF.

This clonotype came up a few times. The chain couples TRBV4-2 to TRBJ2-7; 7 bases map to TRBD2. Losses at the gene ends were 3 bases for V and 0 bases for J; bases not matched to a gene: 5. Germline V CDR1 and CDR2: LGHNA, YNFKEQ. CDR3 length: 15 residues. The CDR3 here is CASSQGGTPSYEQYF. The DNA for the CDR3 is TGTGCCAGCAGCCAGGGGGGGACGCCCTCCTACGAGCAGTACTTC.

This clonotype was detected ten times or more. This chain joins TRBV4-2 and TRBJ2-1; 8 positions agree with TRBD1. Germline assignment: CDR1 LGHNA and CDR2 YNFKEQ. Unmatched junction bases numbered 5, after V lost 1 base and J lost 3 bases. CDR3 length equals 16 residues. The CDR3: CASSQVGTGFYNEQFF. The CDR3 DNA follows: TGTGCCAGCAGCCAAGTTGGGACAGGCTTCTACAATGAGCAGTTCTTC.

This clonotype was counted a few times. The chain uses TRBV12-3 or TRBV12-4 and TRBJ2-5, with 8 bases that match TRBD1. Germline trimming cut 5 bases from V and 4 bases from J; bases unmatched to any gene: 3. The length of the CDR3 is 13 residues. The CDR3 DNA follows: TGTGCCAGCAGTATACAGGGGGTAGAGACCCAGTACTTC. It codes for CASSIQGVETQYF.

This clonotype has only a few counts. This rearrangement joins TRBV28 to TRBJ2-7; possible D gene TRBD2, 5 bases. The CDR3 is 19 residues long. CDR1 and CDR2 (germline): MDHEN, SYDVKM. Trimming shortened V by 0 bases and J by 2 bases, and 23 bases separated the two germline ends. The CDR3: CASSLWGSQLVSPAYEQYF. CDR3 nucleotides: TGTGCCAGCAGTTTATGGGGGAGTCAACTAGTGTCGCCCGCCTACGAGCAGTACTTC.